The clone carrying this T cell receptor (beta chain) was counted ten times or more. Its antigen remains unidentified. Preparation of TCR beta libraries was done by quantitative 5'-RACE with molecular barcodes. TCRdb recomputed calls from the 5' RACE reads with MiXCR, one row per CDR3 protein. The sample holds 500,000 to 650,000 distinct CDR3 sequences, less than 6% seen once. This specimen belongs to a study of CD8 T cells in ankylosing spondylitis. Study-wide results and caveats: A TCR beta motif of 8 or 9 highly homologous variants appeared characteristic of ankylosing spondylitis blood.

There are 15 residues in the CDR3. Between the trimmed V and J ends, which lost 1 base and 8 bases, there was a span of 12 bases. This receptor was identified in a male donor with ankylosing spondylitis. Sequenced input: blood, either unsorted or a sorted T cell fraction (not recorded which). The chain couples TRBV12-3 or TRBV12-4 to TRBJ1-6; D may be TRBD1 (5 bases). The CDR3 bases are TGTGCCAGCAGTTTAGTCAGGGCAAGGCATTCACCCCTCCACTTT. The encoded protein is CASSLVRARHSPLHF.